The 19 T cell receptor beta chains reported below all come from one sample, sequenced in a study of human T cells and chemical hapten exposure. Using its own MiXCR run on the RACE reads, TCRdb lists one record per CDR3 protein. The sample records roughly 120,000 distinct CDR3 sequences, approximately 9.5% being singletons. Time point given: healthy volunteer bleed at 2 weeks. Total RNA was isolated from whole blood that had not been fractionated. Source material: whole blood. The receptors come from a male donor in good health. Some clones in this sample may be carry-over from other donors' samples.

This clonotype was counted only a few times. This chain uses TRBV5-1 with TRBJ2-3, with TRBD2 matching 12 bases. The CDR3 spans 18 residues. J was trimmed by 1 base and V by 0 bases; bases with no gene match: 6. Germline V gene sequence: CDR1 SGHRS, CDR2 YFSETQ. The CDR3: CASSLELAGGPGTDTQYF. CDR3 DNA: TGCGCCAGCAGCTTGGAGCTAGCGGGGGGGCCGGGCACAGATACGCAGTATTTT. Based on the CDR3 plus reference TRBV5-1 and TRBJ2-3, the full variable domain is KAGVTQTPRYLIKTRGQQVTLSCSPISGHRSVSWYQQTPGQGLQFLFEYFSETQRNKGNFPGRFSGRQFSNSRSEMNVSTLELGDSALYLCASSLELAGGPGTDTQYFGPGTRLTVL.

The CDR3 coding sequence is TGTGCCAGCAGCTCAAGCGGGAGGGAGTTGTGGAGCACAGATACGCAGTATTTT. It codes for CASSSSGRELWSTDTQYF. The chain links TRBV7-2 to TRBJ2-3; 10 bases line up with TRBD2. CDR1 SGHTA and CDR2 FQGNSA come from the germline V gene. This CDR3 spans 18 amino acids. Trimming took 4 bases from V and 0 from J; bases not matched to a gene: 10.

The chain employs TRBV29-1 and TRBJ1-2; D is ambiguous. The V end was cut by 3 bases, the J end by 10 bases, with 12 bases between. Germline CDR1 reads SQVTM; CDR2 reads ANQGSEA. This CDR3 has 11 amino acids. CDR3 in amino acids: CSVEAGNAYTF. In DNA form, the CDR3 reads TGCAGCGTTGAGGCGGGAAATGCCTACACCTTC.

This clonotype was found once. The J gene is TRBJ1-1, the V gene TRBV20-1, with no clear D. Germline V lookup: CDR1 DFQATT, CDR2 SNEGSKA (reference sequence). Trimming removed 6 bases at V and 0 bases at J, with 14 bases between. CDR3 size: 14 residues. The CDR3: CSAEAVGVNTEAFF. The CDR3 coding sequence is TGCAGTGCGGAGGCAGTTGGGGTGAACACTGAAGCTTTCTTT.

The gene calls are TRBV4-1 and TRBJ2-7; weak D call: TRBD2 (5 bases). The CDR3 has 16 residues. Deletions cut 4 bases from V and 4 bases from J, with 20 bases between. Germline lookup yields CDR1 MGHRA and CDR2 YSYEKL. CDR3 in amino acids: CASSLSEAEAKYEQYF. The CDR3 DNA sequence: TGCGCCAGCAGCCTCTCCGAGGCGGAGGCCAAGTACGAGCAGTACTTC.

The rearrangement joins TRBV5-1 to TRBJ2-7; TRBD1 agrees at 9 bases. V lost 4 bases to trimming and J lost 5 bases; unmatched junction nucleotides: 13. CDR1 SGHRS and CDR2 YFSETQ come from the germline V gene. CDR3 length equals 16 residues. The CDR3 nucleotides read TGCGCCAGCAGCCTGACTCGGGGACAGGGCACAGACGAGCAGTACTTC. Translated, it gives CASSLTRGQGTDEQYF.

This sequence joins TRBV24-1 and TRBJ2-7, with D unclear. This CDR3 spans 12 amino acids. The germline V gene has CDR1 KGHDR and CDR2 SFDVKD. V lost 9 bases, J lost 2 bases, and 10 bases lay in between. This CDR3 is CATPGAAYEQYF. The CDR3 nucleotides are TGTGCCACCCCCGGCGCGGCCTACGAGCAGTACTTC.

The rearrangement uses TRBV20-1 and TRBJ2-5, with a possible D match to TRBD2 (5 bases). The CDR3 extends over 12 amino acids. Between the trimmed V and J ends, which lost 2 bases and 4 bases, there was a span of 8 bases. Germline V lookup: CDR1 DFQATT, CDR2 SNEGSKA (reference sequence). For the CDR3, the DNA is TGCAGTGCTAGAATGGGAGTAGAGACCCAGTACTTC. Its translation: CSARMGVETQYF.

In its sample, this clonotype was seen a few times. The V call is TRBV5-5, the J call TRBJ1-1; TRBD1 might be the D (5 bases). Germline CDR1 and CDR2: SGHKS and YYEKEE (reference sequence). The CDR3 sequence is 15 residues long. Trimming took off 4 bases at V and 3 bases at J, with 16 bases between the two ends. CDR3 region: CASSRGPGHYTEAFF. CDR3 DNA: TGTGCCAGCAGCAGGGGTCCTGGCCATTACACTGAAGCTTTCTTT.

In this sample, this clonotype turned up many times. The chain has TRBV7-2 and TRBJ2-3; D uncertain. The CDR3 totals 15 residues. Germline loops: CDR1 SGHTA, CDR2 FQGNSA. Trimming cost V 1 base and J 2 bases, with 10 bases left between them. The chain's CDR3 is CASSLDPIPTDTQYF. CDR3 bases: TGTGCCAGCAGCTTAGATCCAATTCCCACAGATACGCAGTATTTT.

This clonotype was recorded at least ten times. The J gene is TRBJ2-3, the V gene TRBV7-9, with TRBD2 matching over 10 bases. V gave up 1 base and J gave up 0 bases; unmatched junction bases: 4. CDR3 length: 17 amino acids. Looked up from germline, CDR1 is SEHNR and CDR2 is FQNEAQ (reference sequence). CDR3 coding DNA: TGTGCCAGCAGCTTAGGTCCTAGCGGGGGCAGCACAGATACGCAGTATTTT. Protein product: CASSLGPSGGSTDTQYF.

A few counts support this clonotype. The gene calls are TRBV9 and TRBJ2-1, with a tentative D call TRBD2 (6 bases). The V end was cut by 0 bases, the J end by 2 bases, with 9 bases between. In germline, CDR1 is SGDLS, CDR2 YYNGEE. The CDR3 runs 15 residues. CDR3 sequence reads: CASSVDSGAYNEQFF. The CDR3 DNA sequence: TGTGCCAGCAGCGTAGATAGCGGCGCCTACAATGAGCAGTTCTTC.

About this clonotype itself: A read error may explain this, as a much larger clone is one base away. The chain employs TRBV10-1 and TRBJ2-7; D not resolved. CDR3 length: 14 residues. CDR1 is WNHNN, CDR2 SYGVQD, per germline (reference sequence). CDR3 sequence: CVSSESGRTYEQYF. The CDR3 DNA reads TGCGTCAGCAGTGAGTCGGGCAGAACCTACGAGCAGTACTTC.

On this clonotype: At one end, the junction sequence differs from germline, possibly due to a read error. The rearrangement joins TRBV5-1 to TRBJ1-5, with TRBD1 identical over 9 bases. CDR3 length: 17 amino acids. In germline, CDR1 is SGHRS, CDR2 YFSETQ. In nucleotides, the CDR3 is TGCGCCAGCACCTTGGGAGGGACAGGGATAAGCAATCAGCCCCAGCATTTT. Residues: CASTLGGTGISNQPQHF. The full variable domain, completed using reference TRBV5-1 and TRBJ1-5, is KAGVTQTPRYLIKTRGQQVTLSCSPISGHRSVSWYQQTPGQGLQFLFEYFSETQRNKGNFPGRFSGRQFSNSRSEMNVSTLELGDSALYLCASTLGGTGISNQPQHFGDGTRLSIL.

At least ten counts were recorded for this clonotype. The CDR3 region has the DNA TGTGCCAGCAGTTTTGGTTATAGCAATCAGCCCCAGCATTTT. This sequence encodes CASSFGYSNQPQHF. This sequence joins TRBV27 and TRBJ1-5; D not certain. V was cut by 3 bases and J by 0 bases, with 6 bases left in between. Germline CDR1 reads MNHEY; CDR2 reads SMNVEV (reference sequence). The CDR3 has 14 amino acids.

The gene calls are TRBV2 and TRBJ1-1; D perhaps matches TRBD1 (5 bases). Trimming shortened V by 8 bases and J by 0 bases, and 22 bases separated the two germline ends. The CDR3 contains 17 residues. Germline assignment: CDR1 SNHLY and CDR2 FYNNEI. The CDR3 DNA is TGTGCCAGCTCCCCCGTTGAGACAGCTATCTTGAACACTGAAGCTTTCTTT. Translation gives CASSPVETAILNTEAFF.

The J gene is TRBJ2-1, the V gene TRBV13, with 9 nucleotides matching TRBD1. The germline CDR1 and CDR2 sequences are PRHDT and FYEKMQ (reference sequence). With 5 bases clipped from V and 5 bases from J, the junction kept 4 bases outside the gene matches. CDR3 length equals 14 residues. The CDR3 reads CASSVGTGNNEQFF. CDR3 sequence (DNA): TGTGCCAGCAGCGTCGGGACAGGGAACAATGAGCAGTTCTTC.

This clonotype was counted between two and nine times. The chain is built from TRBV12-5 and TRBJ1-2, with 10 bases lining up with TRBD1. The CDR3 length is 17 residues. Germline V lookup: CDR1 LGHNT, CDR2 FRNRAP. Trimming took 2 bases from V and 6 from J; bases not matched to a gene: 12. CDR3 coding DNA: TGTGCTAGTGGTTTGATTCCATATCGGACAGGGGGGCATGGCTACACCTTC. Translating it yields CASGLIPYRTGGHGYTF. Full variable domain (remainder filled in from reference TRBV12-5 and TRBJ1-2): DARVTQTPRHKVTEMGQEVTMRCQPILGHNTVFWYRQTMMQGLELLAYFRNRAPLDDSGMPKDRFSAEMPDATLATLKIQPSEPRDSAVYFCASGLIPYRTGGHGYTFGSGTRLTVV.

Many counts were recorded for this clonotype. The chain is built from TRBV6-1 and TRBJ2-3; possible D gene TRBD1, 6 bases. Trimming removed 10 bases from V and 3 bases from J, with 17 bases in between. This CDR3 spans 14 amino acids. The germline V gene has CDR1 MNHNS and CDR2 SASEGT. CDR3 region: CATCDRSITDTQYF. Written as DNA, the CDR3 is TGTGCCACCTGTGACAGGTCGATTACAGATACGCAGTATTTT.